One and the same sample provided the 20 T cell receptor beta chains below, sequenced in a study of circulating and synovial CD4+ cells in juvenile arthritis. Produced via immunoSEQ multiplex PCR; TCRdb's table is partial and in-frame only. The sample yields roughly 33,000 clones, roughly 96% seen once. The source material was CD4+ T cells from blood. The receptors here all came from a human donor with juvenile idiopathic arthritis.

This chain uses TRBV5-1 with TRBJ1-1; D possibly corresponds to TRBD1 (6 bases). The V end lost 7 bases, the J end lost 8 bases, and 12 bases lay between the germline ends. The V gene's germline CDR1 is SGHRS and CDR2 YFSETQ. The CDR3 is 11 amino acids. The chain's CDR3 is CASGRGGEAFF. In DNA form, the CDR3 reads TGCGCCAGCGGGAGGGGGGGAGAAGCTTTCTTT.

As DNA, the CDR3 is TGTGCCAGCAGCCCGGGACTAGCGGCGGCCTGGGAGACCCAGTACTTC. Protein product: CASSPGLAAAWETQYF. The V gene is TRBV9, the J gene TRBJ2-5, with 11 positions matching TRBD2. Trimming at V came to 4 bases and at J to 5 bases, leaving 10 bases not matched to a gene. Germline V gene lookup returns CDR1 SGDLS and CDR2 YYNGEE. This CDR3 spans 16 amino acids.

The chain has TRBV10-3 and TRBJ1-5; the D gene is possibly TRBD1 (6 bases). Germline V gene lookup returns CDR1 ENHRY and CDR2 SYGVKD. Trimming took off 4 bases at V and 4 bases at J, with 8 bases between the two ends. The CDR3 covers 13 residues. Here the CDR3 reads CAISGGQNQPQHF. DNA of the CDR3: TGTGCCATCAGTGGCGGACAGAATCAGCCCCAGCATTTT.

This chain links TRBV25-1 with TRBJ1-1; the D is unclear. Per the germline V gene, CDR1 is MGHDK and CDR2 is SYGVNS. Trimming pared 1 base from V and 4 bases from J, leaving 13 bases between. The CDR3 has 15 residues. The chain's CDR3 is CASSEFRSGSTEAFF. Here the CDR3 DNA reads TGTGCCAGCAGTGAATTCCGGTCGGGAAGCACTGAAGCTTTCTTT.

V usage is TRBV19 and J usage is TRBJ2-7, with TRBD1 identical over 12 bases. CDR3 length: 15 amino acids. Losses at the gene ends were 5 bases for V and 6 bases for J; bases not matched to a gene: 8. Germline CDR1 and CDR2: LNHDA and SQIVND (reference sequence). The DNA for the CDR3 is TGTGCCAGTAGTTCAAACCCGGGACAGGGGGCCGAGCAGTACTTC. Translated: CASSSNPGQGAEQYF. Full variable domain (remainder filled in from reference TRBV19 and TRBJ2-7): DGGITQSPKYLFRKEGQNVTLSCEQNLNHDAMYWYRQDPGQGLRLIYYSQIVNDFQKGDIAEGYSVSREKKESFPLTVTSAQKNPTAFYLCASSSNPGQGAEQYFGPGTRLTVT.

The chain has TRBV7-9 and TRBJ1-1; 9 bases are a match to TRBD1. CDR3 length: 13 residues. V was pared by 5 bases and J by 7 bases, with 5 bases of the junction left unmatched. CDR1 is SEHNR, CDR2 FQNEAQ, per germline (reference sequence). CDR3 coding DNA: TGTGCCAGCAGCGTAGGACAGGGGAATGAAGCTTTCTTT. Encoded protein: CASSVGQGNEAFF.

The chain combines TRBV7-2 with TRBJ1-3, with D possibly matching TRBD1 (6 bases). This CDR3 region has 16 residues. Germline V gives CDR1 SGHTA, CDR2 FQGNSA. With 1 base removed from V and 3 bases from J, the gap between germline ends came to 13 bases. CDR3 bases: TGTGCCAGCAGCTTAGTTGGGGGCGGGGGTGGAAACACCATATATTTT. Translating gives CASSLVGGGGGNTIYF.

The J gene is TRBJ2-1, the V gene TRBV10-2; possibly TRBD2 for D (6 bases). This CDR3 is 12 amino acids long. V shed 7 bases and J shed 8 bases, with 12 bases lying between them. CDR1 and CDR2 (germline): WSHSY, SAAADI. The CDR3 protein is CASMGGADEQFF. Written as DNA, the CDR3 is TGCGCCAGCATGGGAGGCGCTGATGAGCAGTTCTTC.

The chain recombines TRBV6-1 with TRBJ1-6; D may be TRBD1 (5 bases). V shed 1 base and J shed 1 base, with 11 bases lying between them. CDR1 and CDR2 from the germline V gene are MNHNS and SASEGT. The CDR3 sequence is 17 residues long. DNA of the CDR3: TGTGCCAGCAGTGAAGGGCAGGGTCGTTCCTATAATTCACCCCTCCACTTT. It yields the protein CASSEGQGRSYNSPLHF.

This rearrangement joins TRBV7-2 to TRBJ1-2; a possible D gene is TRBD1 (5 bases). Germline V gene data show CDR1 as SGHTA and CDR2 as FQGNSA. The CDR3 length is 14 residues. Between the trimmed V and J ends, which lost 7 bases and 0 bases, there was a span of 12 bases. Here the CDR3 DNA reads TGTGCCAGCACCCCGGGGGGGACTAACTATGGCTACACCTTC. Encoded protein: CASTPGGTNYGYTF.

V is TRBV5-6 and J is TRBJ2-1, with D possibly being TRBD1 (6 bases). This CDR3 has 13 amino acids. Trimming cost V 1 base and J 9 bases, with 11 bases left between them. Germline V gives CDR1 SGHDT, CDR2 YYEEEE. CDR3 loop: CASSLWGRSEQFF. CDR3 bases: TGTGCCAGCAGCTTGTGGGGGCGCAGTGAGCAGTTCTTC. The complete variable domain, with remaining parts taken from reference TRBV5-6 and TRBJ2-1, reads DAGVTQSPTHLIKTRGQQVTLRCSPKSGHDTVSWYQQALGQGPQFIFQYYEEEERQRGNFPDRFSGHQFPNYSSELNVNALLLGDSALYLCASSLWGRSEQFFGPGTRLTVL.

V gene TRBV4-1 combines with J gene TRBJ1-1; tentative D call: TRBD1 (5 bases). The CDR3 is 17 amino acids. V lost 1 base to trimming and J lost 1 base, with 16 bases between them. Germline-derived CDR1 and CDR2 are MGHRA and YSYEKL. The CDR3 nucleotides read TGCGCCAGCAGCCAAGGACAGCCGGGGGGTTCGAACACTGAAGCTTTCTTT. Translating it yields CASSQGQPGGSNTEAFF.

The chain carries TRBV11-2 and TRBJ2-7, with unresolved D. V was cut by 4 bases and J by 4 bases, with 5 bases left in between. The CDR3 runs to 11 residues. Germline CDR1 and CDR2: SGHAT and FQNNGV. The CDR3 protein is CASSSNYEQYF. CDR3 nucleotides: TGTGCCAGCAGCTCCAATTACGAGCAGTACTTC.

The genes are TRBV6-6 and TRBJ1-2; 7 bases agree with TRBD1. From germline, CDR1 is MNHNY and CDR2 SVGAGI (reference sequence). CDR3 length equals 13 residues. V was clipped by 5 bases and J by 5 bases; unmatched bases: 5. The DNA for the CDR3 is TGTGCCAGCAGTGCCTCAGGGGGTTATGGCTACACCTTC. Protein: CASSASGGYGYTF.

V gene TRBV28 combines with J gene TRBJ2-1; 12 positions agree with TRBD1. J was trimmed by 7 bases and V by 7 bases; bases with no gene match: 11. Germline CDR1 and CDR2: MDHEN and SYDVKM. The CDR3 runs to 16 residues. CDR3 region: CASNSPGQGAWNEQFF. The CDR3 coding sequence is TGTGCCAGCAATTCGCCGGGACAGGGGGCTTGGAATGAGCAGTTCTTC. The variable domain in full, completed from reference TRBV28 and TRBJ2-1, reads DVKVTQSSRYLVKRTGEKVFLECVQDMDHENMFWYRQDPGLGLRLIYFSYDVKMKEKGDIPEGYSVSREKKERFSLILESASTNQTSMYLCASNSPGQGAWNEQFFGPGTRLTVL.

The V and J genes are TRBV27 and TRBJ2-2, with 10 positions matching TRBD2. This CDR3 contains 18 residues. CDR1 is MNHEY, CDR2 SMNVEV, per germline (reference sequence). Trimming removed 4 bases from V and 1 base from J; junction bases left unmatched: 9. The CDR3: CASSSPSGSGRNTGELFF. The CDR3 coding sequence is TGTGCCAGCAGTTCCCCTAGCGGGAGCGGAAGGAACACCGGGGAGCTGTTTTTT.

The rearrangement links TRBV2 to TRBJ1-2, with a possible D match to TRBD1 (6 bases). Germline-derived CDR1 and CDR2 are SNHLY and FYNNEI. Trimming took off 3 bases at V and 1 base at J, with 15 bases between the two ends. This CDR3 comprises 16 residues. The CDR3 DNA is TGTGCCAGCAGTGACCCGGGTGGGACATTTAACTATGGCTACACCTTC. Translating it yields CASSDPGGTFNYGYTF.

CDR3 region: CASSLGRDNQPQHF. CDR3 bases: TGTGCCAGCAGCTTAGGCAGGGATAATCAGCCCCAGCATTTT. This rearrangement joins TRBV7-2 to TRBJ1-5, with a possible D match to TRBD1 (5 bases). CDR1 is SGHTA and CDR2 is FQGNSA in the germline V gene. V was shortened by 1 base and J by 4 bases, with 8 bases between the two germline ends. The CDR3 contains 14 residues.

This chain links TRBV27 with TRBJ2-7; 7 bases agree with TRBD2. Per the germline V gene, CDR1 is MNHEY and CDR2 is SMNVEV (reference sequence). The J segment lost 3 bases and the V segment lost 6 bases, leaving 11 bases of the junction unmatched. CDR3 length equals 15 residues. CDR3 amino acids: CASRLRLAENYEQYF. CDR3 in DNA: TGTGCCAGCAGGTTAAGGCTAGCGGAAAACTACGAGCAGTACTTC.

This chain joins TRBV28 and TRBJ2-7, with D possibly TRBD2 on 5 matching bases. CDR3 size: 13 residues. Germline CDR1 MDHEN, CDR2 SYDVKM. V was clipped by 3 bases and J by 4 bases, with 10 bases between them. This CDR3 reads CASSFPGGYEQYF. DNA for the CDR3: TGTGCCAGCAGTTTCCCCGGAGGATACGAGCAGTACTTC.